These 21 T cell receptor beta chains came from one sample sequenced in a study of T cell repertoires in cytomegalovirus infection. Via MiXCR, TCRdb re-called the reads, giving one row per CDR3 protein. The sample has about 310,000 distinct CDR3 sequences, 25% seen once. The antigens of these receptors remain unknown. Specimen: cultured PBMCs, collected from culture after CMV antigen stimulation. The receptors were sampled from a human donor in good health (CMV status not recorded). Some clones in this sample may be carry-over from other donors' samples.

V gene TRBV7-6 combines with J gene TRBJ1-2; D unresolved. Germline CDR1 and CDR2: SGHVS and FNYEAQ. V lost 4 bases to trimming and J lost 8 bases, with 14 bases between them. This CDR3 has 13 amino acids. This chain's CDR3 is CASSSIPGQGYTF. The CDR3 DNA follows: TGTGCCAGCAGCTCTATCCCGGGCCAAGGCTACACCTTC.

The V and J genes are TRBV6-2 or TRBV6-3 and TRBJ2-7; 8 positions match TRBD2. There are 14 residues in the CDR3. CDR1 and CDR2 (germline): MNHEY, SVGEGT. Trimming cost V 8 bases and J 4 bases; bases outside gene matches: 10. The CDR3 spells CASSIPGGLYEQYF. In DNA form, the CDR3 reads TGTGCCAGCTCGATACCGGGAGGGCTGTACGAGCAGTACTTC.

Ten or more counts support this clonotype. The V and J genes are TRBV7-2 and TRBJ2-1; D remains ambiguous. Between the trimmed V and J ends, which lost 4 bases and 1 base, there was a span of 11 bases. Germline CDR1 and CDR2: SGHTA and FQGNSA. The CDR3 runs to 15 residues. The CDR3: CASSSVARSYNEQFF. CDR3 bases: TGTGCCAGCAGCTCTGTGGCTAGGTCCTACAATGAGCAGTTCTTC.

The CDR3 protein is CASSPPTGDRETQYF. CDR3 in DNA: TGTGCCAGCAGCCCCCCGACAGGGGATCGAGAGACCCAGTACTTC. The chain links TRBV6-6 to TRBJ2-5, with 8 bases that match TRBD1. There are 15 residues in the CDR3. V was pared by 6 bases and J by 4 bases, with 10 bases of the junction left unmatched. CDR1 MNHNY and CDR2 SVGAGI come from the germline V gene (reference sequence).

In this sample, this clonotype turned up a few times. The chain couples TRBV14 to TRBJ2-2, with 10 nucleotides matching TRBD2. From germline, CDR1 is SGHDN and CDR2 FVKESK. The CDR3 length is 15 residues. Trimming cost V 2 bases and J 6 bases; bases outside gene matches: 3. CDR3 region: CASSQLAGVSGELFF. CDR3 DNA sequence: TGTGCCAGCAGCCAACTAGCGGGAGTTTCCGGGGAGCTGTTTTTT.

This chain uses TRBV7-9 with TRBJ2-5, with D perhaps matching TRBD2 (5 bases). Trimming took off 6 bases at V and 5 bases at J, with 16 bases between the two ends. The CDR3 extends over 14 amino acids. Germline-derived CDR1 and CDR2 are SEHNR and FQNEAQ (reference sequence). This CDR3 reads CASRASGGGETQYF. CDR3 sequence (DNA): TGTGCCAGCAGGGCCAGCGGTGGAGGCGAGACCCAGTACTTC.

This clonotype was recorded a few times. The CDR3 DNA reads TGTGCCATCAGGGACCGACTAGAGGTCGATACGCAGTATTTT. Translation gives CAIRDRLEVDTQYF. This sequence joins TRBV10-3 and TRBJ2-3; perhaps TRBD2 as D (6 bases). The germline V and J ends were trimmed by 6 bases and 6 bases, with 16 bases remaining between them. This CDR3 region has 14 residues. CDR1 and CDR2 from the germline V gene are ENHRY and SYGVKD.

This clonotype was seen at least ten times. The chain links TRBV7-8 to TRBJ1-2; D ambiguous. Germline CDR1 SGHVS, CDR2 FQNEAQ. The CDR3 has 19 amino acids. Between the trimmed V and J ends, which lost 0 bases and 5 bases, there was a span of 25 bases. CDR3 sequence (DNA): TGTGCCAGCAGCTTAGCGAGGGTCCAAAGGCCAGGCCGAGATTATGGCTACACCTTC. Residues: CASSLARVQRPGRDYGYTF.

This chain joins TRBV6-5 and TRBJ2-1; 12 bases match TRBD2. Per the germline V gene, CDR1 is MNHEY and CDR2 is SVGAGI. V lost 6 bases, J lost 0 bases, and 9 bases stayed unmatched. The CDR3 contains 18 residues. CDR3 nucleotide sequence: TGTGCCAGCAGACCTGGACTAGCGGGATTGAGCTCCTACAATGAGCAGTTCTTC. Its protein is CASRPGLAGLSSYNEQFF.

The gene calls are TRBV19 and TRBJ1-2; D is perhaps TRBD1 (6 bases). This CDR3 is built from 13 residues. With 10 bases removed from V and 3 bases from J, the gap between germline ends came to 15 bases. The germline V gene has CDR1 LNHDA and CDR2 SQIVND (reference sequence). This CDR3 is CATNQGIDYGYTF. In DNA form, the CDR3 reads TGTGCCACAAACCAGGGGATTGACTATGGCTACACCTTC.

The chain joins TRBV7-6 to TRBJ2-1; TRBD2 matches 9 bases. The CDR3 loop spans 16 amino acids. CDR1 and CDR2 from the germline V gene are SGHVS and FNYEAQ. Losses at the gene ends were 6 bases for V and 2 bases for J; bases not matched to a gene: 8. DNA of the CDR3: TGTGCCAGCAGTCCTACCTTAGCGGGAGCCTACAATGAGCAGTTCTTC. Its translation: CASSPTLAGAYNEQFF.

The chain employs TRBV20-1 and TRBJ2-1, with D possibly being TRBD2 (6 bases). The germline gives CDR1 DFQATT, CDR2 SNEGSKA (reference sequence). The length of the CDR3 is 14 residues. V lost 2 bases, J lost 9 bases, and 17 bases lay in between. The CDR3 DNA reads as TGCAGTGCTAGATATTCAGGAGGGACTCTTGAGCAGTTCTTC. Encoded protein: CSARYSGGTLEQFF.

The rearrangement uses TRBV18 and TRBJ1-2; the D is unclear. Per germline, CDR1 KGHSH and CDR2 LQKENI. The CDR3 covers 15 residues. Deletions cut 0 bases from V and 7 bases from J, with 15 bases between. CDR3 nucleotide sequence: TGTGCCAGCTCACCACCTTCGCAGGCAGTGCGTGGCTACACCTTC. This codes for CASSPPSQAVRGYTF. Drawing the rest from reference TRBV18 and TRBJ1-2, the complete variable domain is NAGVMQNPRHLVRRRGQEARLRCSPMKGHSHVYWYRQLPEEGLKFMVYLQKENIIDESGMPKERFSAEFPKEGPSILRIQQVVRGDSAAYFCASSPPSQAVRGYTFGSGTRLTVV.

At least ten counts were recorded for this clonotype. The J gene is TRBJ1-5, the V gene TRBV7-8, with 7 bases that match TRBD1. The germline gives CDR1 SGHVS, CDR2 FQNEAQ. The length of the CDR3 is 19 residues. V dropped 5 bases and J dropped 0; count of bases not matched to a gene: 16. The CDR3 spells CASSTLPGTAKGSNQPQHF. The CDR3 bases are TGTGCCAGCAGCACTCTACCCGGGACAGCTAAGGGTAGCAATCAGCCCCAGCATTTT.

Of note for this clonotype: This CDR3 is missing its conserved last phenylalanine or tryptophan, likely due to a read error. CDR3 nucleotides: TGCAGTGTTTTGGGGCGACGCGGTGGGGAGCAGTTCTTA. This encodes CSVLGRRGGEQFL. The rearrangement links TRBV20-1 to TRBJ2-1, with D perhaps TRBD1 (5 bases). The CDR3 is made up of 13 amino acids. Germline loops: CDR1 DFQATT, CDR2 SNEGSKA (reference sequence). V shed 7 bases and J shed 10 bases, with 20 bases lying between them.

This clonotype was recorded at least ten times. The J gene is TRBJ2-3, the V gene TRBV7-2, with TRBD1 as a possible D gene (6 bases). CDR1 SGHTA and CDR2 FQGNSA come from the germline V gene. Deletions cut 5 bases from V and 3 bases from J, with 15 bases between. This CDR3 comprises 15 residues. CDR3 bases: TGTGCCAGCAGCCAACAGGGTAGTAGGACAGATACGCAGTATTTT. Amino acid sequence: CASSQQGSRTDTQYF.

V gene TRBV11-2 combines with J gene TRBJ2-2, with 11 bases aligning to TRBD1. Germline trimming cut 5 bases from V and 6 bases from J; bases unmatched to any gene: 5. CDR3 length equals 15 residues. Germline-derived CDR1 and CDR2 are SGHAT and FQNNGV. The chain's CDR3 is CASSPDRGRPGELFF. In DNA, the CDR3 is TGTGCCAGCAGCCCGGACAGGGGGCGACCCGGGGAGCTGTTTTTT.

This chain connects TRBV7-8 to TRBJ1-1, with unresolved D. The CDR3 is 14 amino acids. V was trimmed by 1 base and J by 3 bases, leaving 9 bases between them. Germline V gene data show CDR1 as SGHVS and CDR2 as FQNEAQ. Written as DNA, the CDR3 is TGTGCCAGCAGCTTAGAGGTAGGCCACACTGAAGCTTTCTTT. It codes for CASSLEVGHTEAFF.

This clonotype was counted only a few times. V usage is TRBV7-9 and J usage is TRBJ2-5; D is ambiguous. Trimming shortened V by 2 bases and J by 5 bases, and 18 bases separated the two germline ends. The germline V gene has CDR1 SEHNR and CDR2 FQNEAQ (reference sequence). This CDR3 is built from 16 residues. CDR3 sequence reads: CASSLTVDPNWETQYF. The CDR3 DNA follows: TGTGCCAGCAGCTTAACCGTAGACCCCAATTGGGAGACCCAGTACTTC.

CDR3 loop: CSARDELAGSYEQYF. DNA of the CDR3: TGCAGTGCTAGAGACGAACTAGCGGGATCCTACGAGCAGTACTTC. This chain links TRBV20-1 with TRBJ2-7; the match to TRBD2 covers 10 bases. The CDR3 has 15 amino acids. V lost 0 bases and J lost 1; bases outside the gene matches: 3. The germline V gene has CDR1 DFQATT and CDR2 SNEGSKA (reference sequence).

This clonotype was observed at least ten times. The genes are TRBV7-2 and TRBJ2-5, with TRBD1 identical over 10 bases. This CDR3 contains 15 residues. V lost 4 bases, J lost 2 bases, and 4 bases stayed unmatched. Germline assignment: CDR1 SGHTA and CDR2 FQGNSA. The CDR3 DNA reads TGTGCCAGCAGCTCAGGACAGGGGGAGCAAGAGACCCAGTACTTC. The encoded protein is CASSSGQGEQETQYF. Full variable domain (missing parts from reference TRBV7-2 and TRBJ2-5): GAGVSQSPSNKVTEKGKDVELRCDPISGHTALYWYRQSLGQGLEFLIYFQGNSAPDKSGLPSDRFSAERTGGSVSTLTIQRTQQEDSAVYLCASSSGQGEQETQYFGPGTRLLVL.